The rows below give T cell receptor beta chains drawn from one sample of a study of cytomegalovirus exposure and HLA in healthy donors. Sequenced by immunoSEQ multiplex PCR; TCRdb stores in-frame clones only, minus some. The sample yields 150,000 to 200,000 clones, less than 85% seen once. The sample consisted of PBMCs. These receptors came from a man aged 18 to 29 in good health and CMV-seronegative. CDR3s include the opening cysteine and the closing phenylalanine or tryptophan.

>TRBV30|13
CAWNAGQGSEQYF
>TRBV10-3|12
CASRGGEETQYF
>TRBV19|17
CASSTLGGAPLRNEQFF
>TRBV29-1|15
CSVKRDSPNTGELFF
>TRBV27|15
CASLPTMGGNYGYTF
>TRBV7-3|16
CASSPTLAENTGELFF
>TRBV6-5|15
CASSPEGAPYNEQFF
>TRBV10-2|12
CASSPGGGEQFF
>TRBV6-5|15
CASSPLGLAANEQFF
>TRBV28|17
CASSLLSLVRVAGELFF
>TRBV15|12
CATSTRDTEAFF
>TRBV5-8|20
CASSYQQGALLLSGANVLTF
>TRBV7-3|13
CASSLMSAYEQYF
>TRBV10-3|15
CAISERASGVYEQYF
>TRBV5-1|15
CASSTGTSGQETQYF
>TRBV27|17
CASSLAPGDVRYYGYTF
>TRBV7-2|17
CASSPGQGRTPSDTQYF
>TRBV13|13
CASSSLGTGQKYF
>TRBV2|14
CASGRTGDYNEQFF
>TRBV27|13
CASSLTSGPTQYF
>TRBV13|17
CASSPFAKGLRGYEQYF
>TRBV6-5|15
CASSGGLNPYNEQFF
>TRBV29-1|13
CSVIGTVFYEQYF
>TRBV7-2|15
CASSQQGLVHYEQYF
>TRBV2|13
CASSDGTPTEAFF
>TRBV7-9|15
CASSLAGEIYNEQFF
>TRBV28|18
CASNPGLAELASTDTQYF
>TRBV10-2|15
CASSASQGGWYEQYF
>TRBV7-6|15
CASSLAGGAYEKLFF
>TRBV5-5|12
CASSLAGGSGYF
>TRBV28|16
CASSFVGTGNTGELFF
>TRBV9|13
CASGASGGNEQFF
>TRBV6-4|14
CASSDSQGAGELFF
>TRBV15|19
CATSRVGGPGWFSYNEQFF
>TRBV10-3|16
CAIRAGGTAMNTEAFF
>TRBV2|14
CATVGQLGYNEQFF
>TRBV5-1|14
CASSADRGLSPLHF
>TRBV15|14
CATSREITGQEQFF
>TRBV7-2|17
CASSFFSRGASTDTQYF
>TRBV5-4|13
CASSLVGRETQYF